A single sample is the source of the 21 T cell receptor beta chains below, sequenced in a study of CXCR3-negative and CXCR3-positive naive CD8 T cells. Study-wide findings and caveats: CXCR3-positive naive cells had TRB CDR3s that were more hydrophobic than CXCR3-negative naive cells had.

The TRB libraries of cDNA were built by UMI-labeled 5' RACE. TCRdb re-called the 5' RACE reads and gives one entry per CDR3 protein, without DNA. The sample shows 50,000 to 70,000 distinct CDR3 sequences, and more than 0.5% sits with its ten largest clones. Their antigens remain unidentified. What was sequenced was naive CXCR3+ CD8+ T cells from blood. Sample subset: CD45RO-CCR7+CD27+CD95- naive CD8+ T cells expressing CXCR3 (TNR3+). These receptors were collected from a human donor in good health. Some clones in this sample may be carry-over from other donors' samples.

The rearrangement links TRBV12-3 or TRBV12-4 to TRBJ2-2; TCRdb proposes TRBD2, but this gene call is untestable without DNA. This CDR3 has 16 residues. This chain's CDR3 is CASSLGLAGDTGELFF.

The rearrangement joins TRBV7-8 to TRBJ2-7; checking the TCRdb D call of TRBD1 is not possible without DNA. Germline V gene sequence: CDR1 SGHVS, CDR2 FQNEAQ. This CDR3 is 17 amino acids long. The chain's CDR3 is CASSLDETGALLDEQYF.

This CDR3 reads CASSYLGLKNDEKLFF. The chain joins TRBV6-6 to TRBJ1-4. The CDR3 contains 16 residues. In germline, CDR1 is MNHNY, CDR2 SVGAGI (reference sequence).

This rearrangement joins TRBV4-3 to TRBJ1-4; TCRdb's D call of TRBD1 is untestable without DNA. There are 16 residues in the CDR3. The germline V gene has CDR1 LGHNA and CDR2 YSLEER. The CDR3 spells CASSQEYGGTNEKLFF.

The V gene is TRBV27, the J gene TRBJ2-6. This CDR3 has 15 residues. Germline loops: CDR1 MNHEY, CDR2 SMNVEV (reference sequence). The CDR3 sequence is CASSLAVSGANVLTF.

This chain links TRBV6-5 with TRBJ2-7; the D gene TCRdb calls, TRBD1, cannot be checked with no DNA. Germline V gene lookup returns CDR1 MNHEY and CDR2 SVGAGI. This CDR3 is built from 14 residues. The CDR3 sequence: CASRPDRGLFEQYF.

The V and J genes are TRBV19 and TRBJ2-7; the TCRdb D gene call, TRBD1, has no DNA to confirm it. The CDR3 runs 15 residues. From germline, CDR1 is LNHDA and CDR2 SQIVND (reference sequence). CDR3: CASSAPGLRPYEQYF.

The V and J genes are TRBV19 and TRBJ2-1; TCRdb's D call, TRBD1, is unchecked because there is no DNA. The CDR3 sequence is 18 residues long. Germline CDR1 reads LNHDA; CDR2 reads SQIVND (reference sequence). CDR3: CASRQPISAGRLYNEQFF.

Here the CDR3 reads CASTGLAATDTQYF. The chain joins TRBV6-2 or TRBV6-3 to TRBJ2-3; the TCRdb D gene call, TRBD2, has no DNA to confirm it. Germline V gene sequence: CDR1 MNHEY, CDR2 SVGEGT. The CDR3 contains 14 residues.

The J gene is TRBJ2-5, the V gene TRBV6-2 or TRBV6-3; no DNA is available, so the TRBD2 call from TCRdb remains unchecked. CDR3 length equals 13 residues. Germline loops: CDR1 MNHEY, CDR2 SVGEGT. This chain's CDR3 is CASRSGLEETQYF.

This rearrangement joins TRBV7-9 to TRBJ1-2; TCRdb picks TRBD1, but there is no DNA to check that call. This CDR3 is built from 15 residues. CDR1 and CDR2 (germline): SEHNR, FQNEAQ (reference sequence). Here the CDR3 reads CASSSGQGANYGYTF. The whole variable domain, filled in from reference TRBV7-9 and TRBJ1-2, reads DTGVSQNPRHKITKRGQNVTFRCDPISEHNRLYWYRQTLGQGPEFLTYFQNEAQLEKSRLLSDRFSAERPKGSFSTLEIQRTEQGDSAMYLCASSSGQGANYGYTFGSGTRLTVV.

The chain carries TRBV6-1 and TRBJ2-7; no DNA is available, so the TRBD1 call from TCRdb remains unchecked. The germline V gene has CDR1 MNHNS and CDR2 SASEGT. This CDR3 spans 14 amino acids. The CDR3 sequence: CASSEPGQGNEQYF.

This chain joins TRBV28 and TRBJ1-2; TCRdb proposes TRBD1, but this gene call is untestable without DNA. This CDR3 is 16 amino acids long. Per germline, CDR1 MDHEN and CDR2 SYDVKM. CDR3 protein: CASSLPTGGESYGYTF.

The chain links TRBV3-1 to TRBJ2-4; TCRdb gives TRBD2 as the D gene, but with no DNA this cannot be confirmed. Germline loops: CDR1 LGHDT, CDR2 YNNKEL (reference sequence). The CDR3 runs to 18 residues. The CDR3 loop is CASSQDAGTEGRLNIQYF.

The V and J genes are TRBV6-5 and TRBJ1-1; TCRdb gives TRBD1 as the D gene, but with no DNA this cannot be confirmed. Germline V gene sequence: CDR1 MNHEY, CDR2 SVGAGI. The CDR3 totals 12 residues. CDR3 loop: CASQGLYTEAFF.

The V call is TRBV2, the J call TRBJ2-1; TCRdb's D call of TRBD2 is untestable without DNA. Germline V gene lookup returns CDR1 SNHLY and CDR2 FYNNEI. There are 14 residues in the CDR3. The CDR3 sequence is CASSGGGGADEQFF.

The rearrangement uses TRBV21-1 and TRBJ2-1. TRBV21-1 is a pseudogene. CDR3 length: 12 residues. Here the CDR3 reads CASSKEADEQFF.

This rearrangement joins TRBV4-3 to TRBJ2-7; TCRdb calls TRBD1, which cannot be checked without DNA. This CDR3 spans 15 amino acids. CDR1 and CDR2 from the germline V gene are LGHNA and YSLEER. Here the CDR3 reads CASSQDPLDRGEQYF.

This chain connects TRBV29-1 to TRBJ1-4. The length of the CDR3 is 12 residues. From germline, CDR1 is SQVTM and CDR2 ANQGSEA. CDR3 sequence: CSVAGYNEKLFF.

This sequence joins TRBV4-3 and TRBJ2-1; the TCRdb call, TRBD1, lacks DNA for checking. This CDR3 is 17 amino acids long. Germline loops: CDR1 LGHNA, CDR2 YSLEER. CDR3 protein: CASSQDLGGQLYNEQFF.

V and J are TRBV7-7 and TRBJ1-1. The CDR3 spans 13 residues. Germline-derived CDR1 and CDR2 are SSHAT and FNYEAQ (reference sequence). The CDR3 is CASSSGRHTEAFF.